One sample yielded the 16 T cell receptor beta chains listed below, sequenced in a study of a mutant IDH1 vaccine in newly diagnosed glioma. Described time point: baseline, week 1 (first vaccination visit). Treatment in this sample: pre-vaccination baseline after standard-of-care therapy. Sequencing used immunoSEQ multiplex PCR; TCRdb keeps in-frame clones, though not all of them. The table has fewer than 100,000 clones, about 87% seen once. This specimen was PBMCs, taken from a glioma patient treated with radiotherapy, temozolomide or both. The receptor source for this set is a woman aged 45-65 years with glioma.

The chain has TRBV4-2 and TRBJ2-1, with 13 nucleotides matching TRBD2. Germline V gene lookup returns CDR1 LGHNA and CDR2 YNFKEQ. The CDR3 runs to 19 residues. V lost 1 base to trimming and J lost 4 bases; unmatched junction nucleotides: 10. CDR3 coding DNA: TGTGCCAGCAGCCAAGTTCCGGGACTAGCGGGAAGTATTTACAATGAGCAGTTCTTC. It yields the protein CASSQVPGLAGSIYNEQFF.

This clone was picked up a small number of times. This chain joins TRBV18 and TRBJ2-1; 7 bases line up with TRBD1. This CDR3 comprises 13 residues. In germline, CDR1 is KGHSH, CDR2 LQKENI. The V segment lost 3 bases and the J segment 5 bases; nucleotides outside the gene matches: 1. The CDR3 sequence is CASSPGQDNEQFF. The CDR3 DNA follows: TGTGCCAGCTCACCCGGACAGGACAATGAGCAGTTCTTC.

V and J are TRBV5-4 and TRBJ1-4; D is possibly TRBD1 (6 bases). Deletions cut 3 bases from V and 11 bases from J, with 14 bases between. Germline V gene data show CDR1 as SGHNT and CDR2 as YYREEE (reference sequence). CDR3 length equals 13 residues. The CDR3 sequence is CASSWDIAGKLFF. The CDR3 DNA sequence: TGTGCCAGCAGCTGGGACATCGCCGGGAAACTGTTTTTT.

About this clone: Relative to the germline gene, one junction end is altered; a read error may explain this. The rearrangement links TRBV7-3 to TRBJ2-7, with D perhaps matching TRBD1 or TRBD2 (7 bases each). Germline-derived CDR1 and CDR2 are SGHTA and FQGTGA. CDR3 size: 15 residues. Here the CDR3 DNA reads TGTGCCAGCAGTTTAACAGGGGCGGGGGCTTACGAGCAGTACTTC. It is translated as CASSLTGAGAYEQYF.

J is TRBJ2-3 and V is TRBV27; D is unresolved. V was trimmed by 5 bases and J by 6 bases, leaving 9 bases between them. Germline-derived CDR1 and CDR2 are MNHEY and SMNVEV (reference sequence). This CDR3 has 12 residues. In nucleotides, the CDR3 is TGTGCCAGCAGTCACGGTAGGGATACGCAGTATTTT. Translated: CASSHGRDTQYF.

V gene TRBV7-9 combines with J gene TRBJ2-5; the match to TRBD2 covers 13 bases. Matching the DNA end better, TRBJ2-7 makes the J call doubtful. Germline V gene sequence: CDR1 SEHNR, CDR2 FQNEAQ (reference sequence). The CDR3 is 17 amino acids. CDR3 sequence (DNA): TGTGCCAGCAGACCAAACCGGACTAGCGGGAGATCCTACGAGCAGTACTTC. Its translation: CASRPNRTSGRSYEQYF.

This clone was observed once. The chain combines TRBV19 with TRBJ2-7; D remains ambiguous. V lost 11 bases, J lost 3 bases, and 5 bases lay in between. The CDR3 has 9 amino acids. Germline V gives CDR1 LNHDA, CDR2 SQIVND (reference sequence). For the CDR3, the DNA is TGTGCCCCGTGCTACGAGCAGTACTTC. It yields the protein CAPCYEQYF.

V usage is TRBV7-9 and J usage is TRBJ2-1, with D tentatively TRBD1 (6 bases). This CDR3 region has 17 residues. With 6 bases removed from V and 0 bases from J, the gap between germline ends came to 18 bases. The germline V gene encodes CDR1 SEHNR and CDR2 FQNEAQ (reference sequence). The CDR3 loop reads CASSTQGNPLSYNEQFF. The CDR3 nucleotides are TGTGCCAGCAGTACGCAGGGGAACCCTCTCTCCTACAATGAGCAGTTCTTC.

This rearrangement joins TRBV15 to TRBJ2-7, with 11 nucleotides matching TRBD1. Per germline, CDR1 LNHNV and CDR2 YYDKDF (reference sequence). This CDR3 is 17 amino acids long. Trimming took 0 bases from V and 3 from J; bases not matched to a gene: 7. CDR3 DNA: TGTGCCACCAGCAGAGATAGAGGGACAGGGGGGCTCTACGAGCAGTACTTC. It encodes CATSRDRGTGGLYEQYF.

V is TRBV6-6 and J is TRBJ1-1; 7 bases agree with TRBD1. V dropped 2 bases and J dropped 4; count of bases not matched to a gene: 4. Looked up from germline, CDR1 is MNHNY and CDR2 is SVGAGI (reference sequence). The CDR3 length is 14 residues. The CDR3 DNA reads TGTGCCAGCAGTTACGGGCAGGGGGGCACTGAAGCTTTCTTT. It specifies CASSYGQGGTEAFF.

The chain recombines TRBV18 with TRBJ1-5; maybe TRBD1 (6 bases). This CDR3 region has 15 residues. Trimming took 1 base from V and 5 from J, leaving 12 bases between them. Germline V gene data show CDR1 as KGHSH and CDR2 as LQKENI. The CDR3 here is CASSPRGQSDQPQHF. The CDR3 coding sequence is TGTGCCAGCTCACCACGAGGACAGTCAGATCAGCCCCAGCATTTT.

The chain combines TRBV6-1 with TRBJ2-2; 8 bases map to TRBD1. Germline V gene data show CDR1 as MNHNS and CDR2 as SASEGT. V shed 10 bases and J 5 bases; nucleotides not matched to a gene: 9. The CDR3 runs to 14 residues. CDR3 sequence: CATWDRPRTGELFF. As DNA, the CDR3 is TGTGCCACCTGGGACAGGCCGAGGACCGGGGAGCTGTTTTTT.

This clone was picked up one time. The rearrangement uses TRBV7-9 and TRBJ2-5, with D possibly matching TRBD1 (6 bases). Trimming pared 6 bases from V and 5 bases from J, leaving 10 bases between. The CDR3 runs 12 residues. Germline lookup yields CDR1 SEHNR and CDR2 FQNEAQ (reference sequence). Here the CDR3 DNA reads TGTGCCAGCAGACCCAGGGGTGAGACCCAGTACTTC. Translating gives CASRPRGETQYF.

The chain combines TRBV7-9 with TRBJ2-3; 10 bases are a match to TRBD1. Germline CDR1 SEHNR, CDR2 FQNEAQ (reference sequence). The CDR3 runs 14 residues. After removal of 5 bases from V and 3 bases from J, the junction contained 2 bases not matched to a gene. This CDR3 is CASSPGQGTDTQYF. Written as DNA, the CDR3 is TGTGCCAGCAGCCCGGGACAGGGGACAGATACGCAGTATTTT. Supplemented by reference TRBV7-9 and TRBJ2-3, the full variable domain reads DTGVSQNPRHKITKRGQNVTFRCDPISEHNRLYWYRQTLGQGPEFLTYFQNEAQLEKSRLLSDRFSAERPKGSFSTLEIQRTEQGDSAMYLCASSPGQGTDTQYFGPGTRLTVL.

The sample holds one count of this clone. The V and J genes are TRBV7-9 and TRBJ2-5; D not certain. This CDR3 is built from 14 residues. Looked up from germline, CDR1 is SEHNR and CDR2 is FQNEAQ (reference sequence). Between the trimmed V and J ends, which lost 2 bases and 5 bases, there was a span of 12 bases. CDR3 loop: CASSLIGPGETQYF. CDR3 sequence (DNA): TGTGCCAGCAGCTTAATCGGTCCTGGGGAGACCCAGTACTTC.

The chain couples TRBV30 to TRBJ2-5, with a tentative D call TRBD2 (6 bases). The CDR3 has 12 residues. V was trimmed by 2 bases and J by 13 bases, leaving 17 bases between them. Germline V gene data show CDR1 as GTSNPN and CDR2 as SVGIG (reference sequence). This CDR3 is CAWSQTRRARYF. CDR3 bases: TGTGCCTGGAGTCAAACAAGGAGGGCGCGGTACTTC.